These 27 T cell receptor beta chains were sequenced from one sample in a study of blood T cell repertoires in COVID-19. Here immunoSEQ multiplex PCR was the method, and the copy in TCRdb shows in-frame clones only, minus some. The sample records roughly 230,000 clones, 83% being singletons. The material sequenced was peripheral blood. These TCRs come from a woman in her fifties or sixties with acute or convalescent COVID-19.

The chain carries TRBV10-3 and TRBJ2-5; 13 nucleotides line up with TRBD2. From germline, CDR1 is ENHRY and CDR2 SYGVKD. The junction had 5 bases not matched to a gene; V was cut back by 5 bases and J by 2 bases. The CDR3 is made up of 16 amino acids. The CDR3 DNA follows: TGTGCCATCAGTAGAACTAGCGGGGGGGGACAAGAGACCCAGTACTTC. Its translation: CAISRTSGGGQETQYF.

This clone has a handful of counts. DNA for the CDR3: TGTGCCAGCAGCCCCGATGGAGACCGCTCCTACAATGAGCAGTTCTTC. It encodes CASSPDGDRSYNEQFF. The gene calls are TRBV11-2 and TRBJ2-1, with D unclear. CDR3 length: 16 residues. The germline V gene has CDR1 SGHAT and CDR2 FQNNGV. V lost 5 bases, J lost 0 bases, and 14 bases lay in between.

The chain employs TRBV5-1 and TRBJ2-1; tentatively, D is TRBD1 (6 bases). V was pared by 4 bases and J by 3 bases, with 8 bases between. CDR1 and CDR2 from the germline V gene are SGHRS and YFSETQ. The CDR3 has 13 residues. CDR3 sequence (DNA): TGCGCCAGCAGCGAGGACAGCTACAATGAGCAGTTCTTC. It is translated as CASSEDSYNEQFF.

In this sample, this clone turned up once. V and J are TRBV10-1 and TRBJ1-6; TRBD1 aligns across 7 bases. V was clipped by 2 bases and J by 0 bases; unmatched bases: 4. The CDR3 is 17 residues long. Looked up from germline, CDR1 is WNHNN and CDR2 is SYGVQD (reference sequence). CDR3 amino acids: CASSERDRSSYNSPLHF. CDR3 bases: TGCGCCAGCAGTGAGAGGGACAGATCCTCCTATAATTCACCCCTCCACTTT.

The chain has TRBV27 and TRBJ2-2; 13 nucleotides align to TRBD2. There are 14 residues in the CDR3. V dropped 5 bases and J dropped 6; count of bases not matched to a gene: 0. Germline values: CDR1 MNHEY, CDR2 SMNVEV (reference sequence). DNA of the CDR3: TGTGCCAGCAGTGGACTAGCGGGAGCCGGGGAGCTGTTTTTT. Encoded protein: CASSGLAGAGELFF.

This rearrangement joins TRBV3-1 (or the pseudogene TRBV3-2) to TRBJ2-1, with no clear D. The germline V and J ends were trimmed by 0 bases and 1 base, with 7 bases remaining between them. Germline CDR1 reads LGHDT; CDR2 reads YNNKEL (reference sequence). The CDR3 loop spans 15 amino acids. The CDR3 sequence is CASSQETVSYNEQFF. CDR3 nucleotides: TGTGCCAGCAGCCAAGAAACAGTGTCCTACAATGAGCAGTTCTTC.

In the case of this clone: Other nucleotide sequences from this sample produce the same CDR3. The chain carries TRBV6-5 and TRBJ1-1, with a weak D call TRBD1 (5 bases). Germline V lookup: CDR1 MNHEY, CDR2 SVGAGI. The CDR3 totals 14 residues. Deletions cut 2 bases from V and 1 base from J, with 8 bases between. The DNA of the CDR3 is TGTGCCAGCAGTTACAGCGGGGGGAACACTGAAGCTTTCTTT. Translating gives CASSYSGGNTEAFF.

This clone occurred once. The rearrangement links TRBV7-2 to TRBJ1-1; a possible D gene is TRBD1 (5 bases). CDR3 size: 16 residues. The V end was cut by 5 bases, the J end by 6 bases, with 22 bases between. Germline-derived CDR1 and CDR2 are SGHTA and FQGNSA. CDR3 in amino acids: CASSLQIERGFAEAFF. The CDR3 DNA reads as TGTGCCAGCAGCCTCCAGATTGAAAGGGGTTTCGCTGAAGCTTTCTTT. The full variable domain, its missing parts supplied by reference TRBV7-2 and TRBJ1-1, is GAGVSQSPSNKVTEKGKDVELRCDPISGHTALYWYRQSLGQGLEFLIYFQGNSAPDKSGLPSDRFSAERTGGSVSTLTIQRTQQEDSAVYLCASSLQIERGFAEAFFGQGTRLTVV.

The CDR3 loop is CASTGTASKYYGYTF. CDR3 nucleotides: TGTGCCTCCACCGGGACAGCCAGCAAGTACTATGGCTACACCTTC. The chain carries TRBV10-3 and TRBJ1-2; TRBD1 agrees at 7 bases. CDR3 length equals 15 residues. Germline V CDR1 and CDR2: ENHRY, SYGVKD. V shed 11 bases and J 3 bases; nucleotides not matched to a gene: 15.

CDR3 in DNA: TGTGCCAGCAGTGGTTACAGGGGTTCCTACGAGCAGTACTTC. It translates to CASSGYRGSYEQYF. This chain links TRBV2 with TRBJ2-7; the match to TRBD1 covers 7 bases. Germline V gene sequence: CDR1 SNHLY, CDR2 FYNNEI. With V trimmed by 4 bases and J by 1 base, 4 bases remained unmatched. This CDR3 has 14 amino acids.

The chain employs TRBV20-1 and TRBJ2-5; no clear D. The CDR3 has 13 amino acids. Germline CDR1 is DFQATT and CDR2 is SNEGSKA (reference sequence). V lost 3 bases and J 1 base, leaving 9 bases between the germline ends. In DNA, the CDR3 is TGCAGTGCTAGTACAGATGTCCAAGAGACCCAGTACTTC. Its protein product is CSASTDVQETQYF.

The V and J genes are TRBV4-2 and TRBJ2-7, with TRBD2 matching 9 bases. With 2 bases clipped from V and 1 base from J, the junction kept 15 bases outside the gene matches. This CDR3 has 19 amino acids. The germline gives CDR1 LGHNA, CDR2 YNFKEQ. The CDR3 DNA reads TGTGCCAGCAGCCAATCCAAAGGCGGAGGTAGCGGGGGTTCCTACGAGCAGTACTTC. The encoded protein is CASSQSKGGGSGGSYEQYF.

CDR3 region: CASSSGGAGATQYF. Written as DNA, the CDR3 is TGTGCCAGCAGTTCGGGCGGGGCAGGAGCGACCCAGTACTTC. The chain links TRBV27 to TRBJ2-5; the D gene is possibly TRBD2 (6 bases). Germline V CDR1 and CDR2: MNHEY, SMNVEV (reference sequence). The CDR3 totals 14 residues. Deletions cut 4 bases from V and 7 bases from J, with 16 bases between.

Notes on this clone: The same CDR3 also results from other DNA sequences found in this sample. The genes are TRBV19 and TRBJ1-1, with D possibly being TRBD1 (5 bases). Deletions cut 3 bases from V and 1 base from J, with 6 bases between. This CDR3 is 13 amino acids long. Germline CDR1 reads LNHDA; CDR2 reads SQIVND (reference sequence). CDR3 protein: CASSMGQNTEAFF. The CDR3 coding sequence is TGTGCCAGTAGTATGGGGCAGAACACTGAAGCTTTCTTT.

This chain links TRBV6-5 with TRBJ2-1, with 7 bases matching TRBD2. The ends lost 6 bases at V and 2 bases at J; junction bases unmatched: 7. This CDR3 comprises 15 residues. CDR1 is MNHEY and CDR2 is SVGAGI in the germline V gene. The CDR3 here is CASSRGEGPYNEQFF. CDR3 sequence (DNA): TGTGCCAGCAGCCGGGGGGAGGGACCCTACAATGAGCAGTTCTTC.

The chain joins TRBV9 to TRBJ1-2; maybe TRBD1 (6 bases). CDR1 and CDR2 (germline): SGDLS, YYNGEE. Trimming cost V 0 bases and J 5 bases, with 11 bases left between them. This CDR3 spans 14 amino acids. The CDR3 region is CASSVDRVGYGYTF. CDR3 DNA: TGTGCCAGCAGCGTAGACAGGGTGGGGTATGGCTACACCTTC.

CDR3 protein: CASSYTGLAGELFF. The CDR3 DNA sequence: TGTGCCAGCAGTTACACAGGGTTGGCCGGGGAGCTGTTTTTT. The chain combines TRBV6-5 with TRBJ2-2; tentative D call: TRBD1 (6 bases). Per the germline V gene, CDR1 is MNHEY and CDR2 is SVGAGI. The CDR3 covers 14 residues. Trimming took 2 bases from V and 6 from J, leaving 10 bases between them.

In nucleotides, the CDR3 is TGTGCCAGCAGCTTAACGGGGGTTGGAAAGACCCAGTACTTC. Amino acids: CASSLTGVGKTQYF. The V and J genes are TRBV7-2 and TRBJ2-5; possibly TRBD2 for D (6 bases). V was clipped by 2 bases and J by 6 bases, with 13 bases between them. This CDR3 is built from 14 residues. Germline V gene sequence: CDR1 SGHTA, CDR2 FQGNSA.

The chain uses TRBV4-1 and TRBJ2-1; TRBD1 is a possible D gene (6 bases). V was cut by 0 bases and J by 9 bases, with 12 bases left in between. The germline V gene has CDR1 MGHRA and CDR2 YSYEKL. The CDR3 has 14 amino acids. The CDR3 bases are TGCGCCAGCAGCCAAGATTACAGGGCTCCTGAGCAGTTCTTC. Protein sequence: CASSQDYRAPEQFF.

This clone was seen just once. This chain joins TRBV27 and TRBJ2-7; 9 nucleotides line up with TRBD1. Trimming removed 6 bases from V and 3 bases from J; junction bases left unmatched: 6. The CDR3 sequence is 14 residues long. Germline CDR1 reads MNHEY; CDR2 reads SMNVEV (reference sequence). The CDR3 protein is CASRRQGELYEQYF. For the CDR3, the DNA is TGTGCCAGCAGACGACAGGGGGAGCTCTACGAGCAGTACTTC.

The V call is TRBV19, the J call TRBJ2-2; 10 bases are a match to TRBD1. V trimming: 8 bases; J trimming: 2 bases; junction bases outside the gene matches: 8. Per germline, CDR1 LNHDA and CDR2 SQIVND (reference sequence). The CDR3 runs to 16 residues. As DNA, the CDR3 is TGTGCCAGTGAAGCCGGGACAGGGGCTAACACCGGGGAGCTGTTTTTT. Protein: CASEAGTGANTGELFF.

The chain couples TRBV4-1 to TRBJ1-1; D gene ambiguous. Trimming pared 4 bases from V and 1 base from J, leaving 13 bases between. Germline loops: CDR1 MGHRA, CDR2 YSYEKL. The CDR3 is made up of 15 amino acids. The CDR3 sequence is CASSRLRGSNTEAFF. DNA of the CDR3: TGCGCCAGCAGCCGCCTTCGAGGATCGAACACTGAAGCTTTCTTT.

CDR3 bases: TGTGCCAGCAGCGCCATTCTGGGGACAGGGATAGATACGCAGTATTTT. Protein product: CASSAILGTGIDTQYF. The chain uses TRBV7-2 and TRBJ2-3; 9 bases match TRBD1. CDR3 length: 16 amino acids. With 5 bases clipped from V and 5 bases from J, the junction kept 11 bases outside the gene matches. Germline lookup yields CDR1 SGHTA and CDR2 FQGNSA.

The chain links TRBV23-1 to TRBJ1-3; 9 nucleotides line up with TRBD1. TRBV23-1 is placed among ORFs of uncertain function. The CDR3 is made up of 15 amino acids. V lost 11 bases, J lost 2 bases, and 10 bases stayed unmatched. CDR3 sequence: CASETRDRAGNTIYF. As DNA, the CDR3 is TGCGCCTCCGAAACCCGGGACAGGGCTGGAAACACCATATATTTT.

This chain uses TRBV5-1 with TRBJ2-3; TRBD1 matches 8 bases. Trimming cost V 1 base and J 4 bases; bases outside gene matches: 8. The V gene's germline CDR1 is SGHRS and CDR2 YFSETQ. The CDR3 consists of 16 residues. The CDR3 DNA is TGCGCCAGCAGCTTGATTTCCGGACAGGGCTCAGATACGCAGTATTTT. The encoded protein is CASSLISGQGSDTQYF.

This clone was found once. J is TRBJ2-1 and V is TRBV6-2 or TRBV6-3; tentative D call: TRBD1 (8 bases). Germline CDR1 is MNHEY and CDR2 is SVGEGT. The CDR3 loop spans 13 amino acids. V was trimmed by 2 bases and J by 9 bases, leaving 11 bases between them. The CDR3 nucleotides read TGTGCCAGCAGTTACAACAGGGGGGGTGAGCAGTTCTTC. The encoded protein is CASSYNRGGEQFF.

This clone appeared a single time. The chain carries TRBV6-5 and TRBJ2-7, with 7 bases fitting TRBD1. Per the germline V gene, CDR1 is MNHEY and CDR2 is SVGAGI. The CDR3 runs to 16 residues. V gave up 0 bases and J gave up 4 bases; unmatched junction bases: 9. CDR3 protein: CASSYSGTATGYEQYF. CDR3 nucleotides: TGTGCCAGCAGTTACTCTGGGACAGCGACAGGATACGAGCAGTACTTC.